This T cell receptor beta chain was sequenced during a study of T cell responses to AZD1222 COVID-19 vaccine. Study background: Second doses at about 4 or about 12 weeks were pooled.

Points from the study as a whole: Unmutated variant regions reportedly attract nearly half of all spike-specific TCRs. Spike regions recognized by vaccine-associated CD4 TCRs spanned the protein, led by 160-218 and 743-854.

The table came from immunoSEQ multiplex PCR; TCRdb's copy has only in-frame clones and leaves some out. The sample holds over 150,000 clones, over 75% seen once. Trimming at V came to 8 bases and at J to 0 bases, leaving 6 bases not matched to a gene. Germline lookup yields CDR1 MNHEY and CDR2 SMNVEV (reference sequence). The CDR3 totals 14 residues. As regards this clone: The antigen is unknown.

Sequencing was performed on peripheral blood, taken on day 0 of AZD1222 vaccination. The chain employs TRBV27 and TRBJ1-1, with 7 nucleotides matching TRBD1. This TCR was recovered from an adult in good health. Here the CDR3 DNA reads TGTGCCAGCGGGCCGGGACAGCTGAACACTGAAGCTTTCTTT. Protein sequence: CASGPGQLNTEAFF.